Shown below are 30 T cell receptor beta chains from a single sample sequenced in a study of regulatory T cells in long-lasting Graves disease. Time point defined: persistent/refractory GD, antithyroid drugs over 5 years with positive TRAb. With RNA extracted from PBMCs as input, the TCR library was made. With iRepertoire HTBI primers and Arm-PCR of CDR3 regions, TCR beta libraries were built. TCRdb analysed the multiplex PCR reads with MiXCR anew, one entry per CDR3 protein. Of about 340,000 distinct CDR3 sequences in the sample, around a fifth were seen once. Source: peripheral blood mononuclear cells (PBMCs), taken when the disease was refractory, from a patient treated with antithyroid drugs. Receptors were obtained from a female donor with Graves disease.

The rearrangement links TRBV27 to TRBJ2-7; the D is unclear. V was clipped by 6 bases and J by 3 bases, with 18 bases between them. Germline CDR1 reads MNHEY; CDR2 reads SMNVEV (reference sequence). The length of the CDR3 is 15 residues. The chain's CDR3 is CASRSNPGPHYEQYF. DNA for the CDR3: TGTGCCAGCAGATCGAACCCGGGCCCTCACTACGAGCAGTACTTC.

Worth noting for this clonotype: This may be a read error: a much more frequent sequence differs by one nucleotide. The CDR3 is CATSRGRSYRETQYF. CDR3 coding DNA: TGTGCCACCAGCAGGGGACGGTCCTACCGGGAGACCCAGTACTTC. The chain recombines TRBV15 with TRBJ2-5, with D perhaps TRBD1 or TRBD2 (5 bases each). Trimming left V 3 bases short and J 5 bases short, with 16 bases between. This CDR3 is 15 amino acids long. Germline assignment: CDR1 LNHNV and CDR2 YYDKDF (reference sequence).

This clonotype has at least ten counts. Written as DNA, the CDR3 is TGTGCCAGCAGTGAATGGTTGGAACGAGAAGCAGAGACCCAGTACTTC. Translated: CASSEWLEREAETQYF. The rearrangement uses TRBV6-1 and TRBJ2-5; no clear D. Trimming stripped 2 bases from V and 4 bases from J, with 17 bases between. Looked up from germline, CDR1 is MNHNS and CDR2 is SASEGT. This CDR3 comprises 16 residues.

A word on this clonotype: The junction shows a germline mismatch at one end, possibly a read error. V and J are TRBV5-1 and TRBJ1-1, with 7 bases matching TRBD1. The CDR3 runs 15 residues. CDR1 SGHRS and CDR2 YFSETQ come from the germline V gene. CDR3 nucleotide sequence: TGCGCCAGCAGCTTGCCAGCAGGGGGAGGCACTGAAGCTCTCTTT. Protein sequence: CASSLPAGGGTEALF.

This clonotype was picked up a small number of times. This chain joins TRBV9 and TRBJ2-7, with 11 bases matching TRBD1. Germline CDR1 is SGDLS and CDR2 is YYNGEE. Losses at the gene ends were 3 bases for V and 1 base for J; bases not matched to a gene: 6. The CDR3 is 16 amino acids. This CDR3 is CASSASGQGGSYEQYF. CDR3 bases: TGTGCCAGCAGCGCCTCGGGACAGGGGGGATCCTACGAGCAGTACTTC.

V is TRBV7-3 and J is TRBJ2-2, with 9 bases that match TRBD2. Germline V gene lookup returns CDR1 SGHTA and CDR2 FQGTGA. V lost 4 bases and J lost 5; bases outside the gene matches: 5. The CDR3 length is 15 residues. The chain's CDR3 is CASSSQAGGTGELFF. In nucleotides, the CDR3 is TGTGCCAGCAGCTCCCAAGCGGGAGGAACCGGGGAGCTGTTTTTT.

The rearrangement joins TRBV7-9 to TRBJ1-1; no firm D call. Germline V gives CDR1 SEHNR, CDR2 FQNEAQ (reference sequence). V gave up 3 bases and J gave up 8 bases, with 7 bases separating them. This CDR3 spans 11 amino acids. CDR3 loop: CASSLKYEAFF. CDR3 in DNA: TGTGCCAGCAGCTTGAAATACGAAGCTTTCTTT.

This clonotype was picked up many times. The chain carries TRBV20-1 and TRBJ2-7; D remains unclear. Trimming cost V 0 bases and J 0 bases, with 12 bases left between them. The CDR3 sequence is 15 residues long. Per the germline V gene, CDR1 is DFQATT and CDR2 is SNEGSKA (reference sequence). In DNA, the CDR3 is TGCAGTGCTAGAGATCATCGACGTACCTCCTACGAGCAGTACTTC. Protein product: CSARDHRRTSYEQYF.

On this clonotype: This CDR3 fails to terminate in the conserved phenylalanine or tryptophan, so it likely reflects a read error. This chain joins TRBV18 and TRBJ1-1; D is unclear. The germline CDR1 and CDR2 sequences are KGHSH and LQKENI. Trimming shortened V by 2 bases and J by 0 bases, and 7 bases separated the two germline ends. This CDR3 contains 14 residues. CDR3 protein: CASSPTTVNTEAFS. As DNA, the CDR3 is TGTGCCAGCTCACCAACGACGGTGAACACTGAAGCTTTCTCT.

The genes are TRBV5-1 and TRBJ1-1, with TRBD1 matching 9 bases. CDR3 size: 15 residues. Germline-derived CDR1 and CDR2 are SGHRS and YFSETQ. J gave up 5 bases and V 0 bases, and 5 bases lay outside the gene matches. The CDR3 nucleotides are TGCGCCAGCAGCTTGGCCGGGACAGGGTTGACTGAAGCTTTCTTT. Translating gives CASSLAGTGLTEAFF.

The chain has TRBV7-2 and TRBJ1-6, with TRBD1 matching 10 bases. The germline CDR1 and CDR2 sequences are SGHTA and FQGNSA. Germline trimming cut 5 bases from V and 10 bases from J; bases unmatched to any gene: 11. The CDR3 contains 16 residues. CDR3 loop: CASSLPPGQGSSPLHF. CDR3 in DNA: TGTGCCAGCAGCCTCCCACCGGGACAGGGGTCCTCACCCCTCCACTTT.

This clonotype was found a few times. V is TRBV27 and J is TRBJ1-2; 9 bases line up with TRBD1. The length of the CDR3 is 14 residues. From germline, CDR1 is MNHEY and CDR2 SMNVEV (reference sequence). The V segment lost 9 bases and the J segment 8 bases; nucleotides outside the gene matches: 13. CDR3 residues: CASRRSRDRDGYTF. The CDR3 nucleotides read TGTGCCAGTCGCCGCTCCCGGGACAGGGACGGCTACACCTTC.

V usage is TRBV15 and J usage is TRBJ2-5, with D tentatively TRBD1 or TRBD2 (5 bases each). The J call may be incorrect, as the DNA end agrees better with TRBJ2-1. The CDR3 consists of 14 residues. CDR1 is LNHNV and CDR2 is YYDKDF in the germline V gene (reference sequence). The CDR3 nucleotides read TGTGCCACCAGCAGAGCCGACGAGGGGATTGAGCAGTTCTTC. Its translation: CATSRADEGIEQFF.

V gene TRBV2 combines with J gene TRBJ2-3; D possibly corresponds to TRBD2 (6 bases). Germline CDR1 and CDR2: SNHLY and FYNNEI. The CDR3 has 14 amino acids. Trimming pared 6 bases from V and 9 bases from J, leaving 19 bases between. The CDR3 DNA is TGTGCCAGCAGCTTGGGACTTTCGGGTGTGACGCAGTATTTT. Amino acids: CASSLGLSGVTQYF.

In this sample, this clonotype turned up a few times. This sequence joins TRBV30 and TRBJ1-5; D is undetermined. V shed 0 bases and J shed 4 bases, with 7 bases lying between them. The germline gives CDR1 GTSNPN, CDR2 SVGIG (reference sequence). CDR3 length equals 13 residues. CDR3 sequence reads: CAWSVRVNQPQHF. The CDR3 region has the DNA TGTGCCTGGAGTGTGAGGGTAAATCAGCCCCAGCATTTT.

This clonotype was seen many times. V gene TRBV28 combines with J gene TRBJ1-1; D gene uncertain. This CDR3 region has 14 residues. Trimming removed 0 bases at V and 3 bases at J, with 8 bases between. Germline V gives CDR1 MDHEN, CDR2 SYDVKM. The DNA of the CDR3 is TGTGCCAGCAGTTTATGGGGCAGATACACTGAAGCTTTCTTT. Protein: CASSLWGRYTEAFF.

The sample holds many counts of this clonotype. The genes are TRBV15 and TRBJ2-7, with D possibly being TRBD2 (5 bases). The V end was cut by 1 base, the J end by 0 bases, with 13 bases between. This CDR3 contains 16 residues. Germline V gene lookup returns CDR1 LNHNV and CDR2 YYDKDF (reference sequence). The CDR3 loop is CATSRVGLPSSYEQYF. The CDR3, as DNA: TGTGCCACCAGCAGAGTAGGACTTCCGAGCTCCTACGAGCAGTACTTC.

A note on this clonotype: A much larger clonotype is one base distant, so this may be a read error. The genes are TRBV6-9 and TRBJ1-5, with D possibly being TRBD1 (5 bases). V lost 3 bases, J lost 5 bases, and 11 bases lay in between. CDR3 length: 14 amino acids. Per germline, CDR1 MNHGY and CDR2 SVAAGI. The CDR3 DNA reads TGTGCCAGCAGTTACCGCAGGGAACATCAGCCCCAGCATTTT. As protein: CASSYRREHQPQHF.

The table lists this clonotype with a few counts. The rearrangement links TRBV5-1 to TRBJ1-4, with 7 bases aligning to TRBD1. V was pared by 0 bases and J by 4 bases, with 3 bases of the junction left unmatched. Germline CDR1 is SGHRS and CDR2 is YFSETQ. The CDR3 sequence is 15 residues long. CDR3 loop: CASSLGGQINEKLFF. DNA for the CDR3: TGCGCCAGCAGCTTGGGGGGACAGATTAATGAAAAACTGTTTTTT.

The chain has TRBV2 and TRBJ1-2; D is perhaps TRBD1 (5 bases). Trimming cost V 8 bases and J 3 bases, with 19 bases left between them. Per germline, CDR1 SNHLY and CDR2 FYNNEI. The CDR3 covers 15 residues. CDR3 in amino acids: CASEAPLGGDYGYTF. The CDR3 region has the DNA TGTGCCAGCGAGGCCCCTCTGGGGGGTGACTATGGCTACACCTTC.

This sequence joins TRBV13 and TRBJ2-1; 9 bases agree with TRBD1. The CDR3 runs to 13 residues. Trimming cost V 1 base and J 10 bases; bases outside gene matches: 2. The V gene's germline CDR1 is PRHDT and CDR2 FYEKMQ (reference sequence). CDR3 bases: TGTGCCAGCAGCTTAGAGGACAGGGGCGAGCAGTTCTTC. Its protein is CASSLEDRGEQFF.

The chain is built from TRBV24-1 and TRBJ1-1; a possible D gene is TRBD1 (6 bases). Germline CDR1 and CDR2: KGHDR and SFDVKD. The CDR3 sequence is 16 residues long. Trimming removed 5 bases at V and 1 base at J, with 16 bases between. CDR3 loop: CATSGTRGGQNTEAFF. The CDR3 DNA follows: TGTGCCACCAGTGGAACGCGTGGGGGACAGAACACTGAAGCTTTCTTT.

This CDR3 is CASSYSVGGYSGGYTF. Here the CDR3 DNA reads TGTGCCAGCAGTTACTCGGTCGGGGGCTACTCGGGGGGCTACACCTTC. V usage is TRBV6-5 and J usage is TRBJ1-2; tentative D call: TRBD1 (6 bases). Between the trimmed V and J ends, which lost 0 bases and 8 bases, there was a span of 19 bases. Germline V gene data show CDR1 as MNHEY and CDR2 as SVGAGI. This CDR3 region has 16 residues.

There are many counts of this clonotype. The chain links TRBV12-3 or TRBV12-4 to TRBJ2-7; no firm D call. This CDR3 comprises 13 residues. The V and J ends lost 3 bases and 2 bases respectively, with 8 bases between them. Here the CDR3 reads CASSFRRAYEQYF. The CDR3 DNA follows: TGTGCCAGCAGTTTTCGTAGAGCCTACGAGCAGTACTTC.

The table lists this clonotype with a few counts. The V call is TRBV5-6, the J call TRBJ1-5; 7 nucleotides match TRBD1. Germline CDR1 reads SGHDT; CDR2 reads YYEEEE. Unmatched junction bases numbered 10, after V lost 0 bases and J lost 4 bases. The CDR3 loop spans 17 amino acids. The chain's CDR3 is CASSLDRGRELNQPQHF. CDR3 DNA: TGTGCCAGCAGCTTGGACAGGGGCCGAGAGCTAAATCAGCCCCAGCATTTT.

This sequence joins TRBV28 and TRBJ1-5, with a possible D match to TRBD1 (5 bases). CDR3 length: 12 residues. CDR1 is MDHEN and CDR2 is SYDVKM in the germline V gene. Trimming left V 8 bases short and J 4 bases short, with 9 bases between. The CDR3 spells CASGGWNQPQHF. The CDR3 coding sequence is TGTGCCAGCGGGGGGTGGAATCAGCCCCAGCATTTT.

The chain has TRBV6-2 or TRBV6-3 and TRBJ1-3; D not certain. Trimming took 2 bases from V and 0 from J, leaving 11 bases between them. Germline V gene data show CDR1 as MNHEY and CDR2 as SVGEGT. The CDR3 covers 16 residues. CDR3 nucleotides: TGTGCCAGCAGTTACAACGGACGAGGCTCTGGAAACACCATATATTTT. Protein: CASSYNGRGSGNTIYF.

This chain uses TRBV9 with TRBJ1-2, with D perhaps matching TRBD1 (6 bases). The V gene lost 3 bases and the J gene lost 4 bases, with 16 bases spanning the gap. The CDR3 runs 15 residues. Germline V CDR1 and CDR2: SGDLS, YYNGEE. CDR3 in DNA: TGTGCCAGCAGCGCCCCTTTGGGGGGCGGCTATGGCTACACCTTC. Amino acid sequence: CASSAPLGGGYGYTF. The full variable domain, with the rest looked up from reference TRBV9 and TRBJ1-2, is DSGVTQTPKHLITATGQRVTLRCSPRSGDLSVYWYQQSLDQGLQFLIQYYNGEERAKGNILERFSAQQFPDLHSELNLSSLELGDSALYFCASSAPLGGGYGYTFGSGTRLTVV.

This clonotype has ten or more counts. This sequence joins TRBV18 and TRBJ1-1; no clear D. V lost 3 bases, J lost 3 bases, and 11 bases lay in between. Germline V CDR1 and CDR2: KGHSH, LQKENI. The CDR3 is 14 amino acids. CDR3 in DNA: TGTGCCAGCTCACCGGTAGGGATCCACACTGAAGCTTTCTTT. Protein sequence: CASSPVGIHTEAFF.

This clonotype was recorded many times. The CDR3 DNA sequence: TGTGCCAGCAGCTTAGCGGGCTACCGAGAGACCCAGTACTTC. Translation: CASSLAGYRETQYF. V gene TRBV7-2 combines with J gene TRBJ2-5; D not certain. The CDR3 sequence is 14 residues long. V was clipped by 0 bases and J by 4 bases, with 9 bases between them. Germline V gene data show CDR1 as SGHTA and CDR2 as FQGNSA.